One T cell receptor beta chain is described in this entry. There are 15 residues in the CDR3. Trimming stripped 1 base from V and 0 bases from J, with 9 bases between. The V gene's germline CDR1 is LGHNA and CDR2 YNFKEQ. The sample belongs to a study of blood T cell repertoires in COVID-19. On the study more broadly: Acute and convalescent COVID-19 samples came from the United States, Italy and Spain. In each case, the material was cDNA or gDNA derived from T cells, B-cell-depleted T cells, or PBMCs.

Original analysis: Amplification with reference gene primers provided the estimates of nucleated cell counts. The assay was immunoSEQ multiplex PCR, and TCRdb's table has in-frame clones only and misses some. That table gives V, J and clone size, and the DNA gave D and trimming. Found here are roughly 350,000 clones, 85% of them singletons; the top ten hold more than 3%. The rearrangement links TRBV4-2 to TRBJ1-1, with no clear D. Sequencing input: peripheral blood. This TCR derives from a woman younger than 35 with acute or convalescent COVID-19. CDR3 DNA: TGTGCCAGCAGCCAAGTCAACGGAGTGAACACTGAAGCTTTCTTT. Protein sequence: CASSQVNGVNTEAFF.